What follows are 6 T cell receptor beta chains derived from one specimen sequenced in a study of blood T cell repertoires in COVID-19. Profiling relied on immunoSEQ multiplex PCR, and the TCRdb table lists in-frame clones only, not all of them. The sample lists 260,000 or so clones, around 83% occurring once. Sequencing was performed on peripheral blood. These receptors came from a man older than 75 with acute or convalescent COVID-19.

In nucleotides, the CDR3 is TGTGCCAGCTCACCCCCCCCAGGGGGCGCGAATTCACCCCTCCACTTT. It codes for CASSPPPGGANSPLHF. This sequence joins TRBV18 and TRBJ1-6; 8 bases fit TRBD1. J gave up 7 bases and V 3 bases, and 8 bases lay outside the gene matches. The germline V gene has CDR1 KGHSH and CDR2 LQKENI. The CDR3 consists of 16 residues.

This chain uses TRBV7-3 with TRBJ2-3, with 8 nucleotides matching TRBD2. This CDR3 spans 15 amino acids. J gave up 6 bases and V 1 base, and 6 bases lay outside the gene matches. Germline CDR1 SGHTA, CDR2 FQGTGA. CDR3 in amino acids: CASSLRGTSADTQYF. Here the CDR3 DNA reads TGTGCCAGCAGCTTAAGGGGGACTAGTGCGGATACGCAGTATTTT.

The chain uses TRBV15 and TRBJ1-1; no clear D gene. V gave up 0 bases and J gave up 11 bases, with 10 bases separating them. The length of the CDR3 is 12 residues. CDR1 LNHNV and CDR2 YYDKDF come from the germline V gene (reference sequence). CDR3 nucleotide sequence: TGTGCCACCAGCAGAGATTCTGTTATCGCTTTCTTT. It translates to CATSRDSVIAFF.

This clone appeared a single time. This chain connects TRBV5-4 to TRBJ2-1; the D gene is possibly TRBD2 (5 bases). This CDR3 region has 16 residues. Between the trimmed V and J ends, which lost 7 bases and 0 bases, there was a span of 17 bases. Per germline, CDR1 SGHNT and CDR2 YYREEE (reference sequence). The CDR3 protein is CASGSLAASSYNEQFF. CDR3 DNA: TGTGCCAGCGGGAGTTTGGCGGCTTCCTCCTACAATGAGCAGTTCTTC.

CDR3 in amino acids: CASSFPTGGGYTF. The CDR3 DNA reads as TGTGCCAGCAGCTTTCCAACAGGGGGCGGCTACACCTTC. V usage is TRBV5-6 and J usage is TRBJ1-2, with 9 bases lining up with TRBD1. The junction had 4 bases not matched to a gene; V was cut back by 2 bases and J by 8 bases. The germline CDR1 and CDR2 sequences are SGHDT and YYEEEE. This CDR3 comprises 13 residues. Full variable domain (rest looked up from reference TRBV5-6 and TRBJ1-2): DAGVTQSPTHLIKTRGQQVTLRCSPKSGHDTVSWYQQALGQGPQFIFQYYEEEERQRGNFPDRFSGHQFPNYSSELNVNALLLGDSALYLCASSFPTGGGYTFGSGTRLTVV.

The CDR3 loop reads CASSLLGLAKSEQFF. CDR3 DNA: TGTGCCAGCAGCTTACTAGGACTAGCGAAATCGGAGCAGTTCTTC. The chain joins TRBV7-9 to TRBJ2-1; TRBD2 matches at 9 bases. The CDR3 has 15 amino acids. V gave up 2 bases and J gave up 10 bases; unmatched junction bases: 9. Germline V gene data show CDR1 as SEHNR and CDR2 as FQNEAQ (reference sequence). Combining the CDR3 with reference TRBV7-9 and TRBJ2-1 gives the whole variable domain DTGVSQNPRHKITKRGQNVTFRCDPISEHNRLYWYRQTLGQGPEFLTYFQNEAQLEKSRLLSDRFSAERPKGSFSTLEIQRTEQGDSAMYLCASSLLGLAKSEQFFGPGTRLTVL.